This is a list of T cell receptor beta chains from one sample in a study of early T cells in non-severe SARS-CoV-2 infection. Each CDR3 protein is one row after TCRdb ran MiXCR on the 5' RACE reads. The data show 45,000 to 50,000 distinct CDR3 sequences, about 6.3% seen once. The source was whole blood, collected at baseline. The receptor source for this set is an adult who was a healthcare worker with PCR-confirmed SARS-CoV-2 infection or an uninfected control (not recorded which). The CDR3 runs from the conserved cysteine through the conserved F or W. D genes are given only for firm matches. Size tells how often a clone was seen (once, few, many) or the class of an expanded clone, and some rows leave it out.

TRBV14	TRBJ2-3	NA	many	TGTGCCAGCAGCCCAAGGTACAGCACAGATACGCAGTATTTT	CASSPRYSTDTQYF
TRBV20-1	TRBJ2-7	TRBD2	many	TGCAGTGCAAGCCAGACTAGCGGGGACTACGAGCAGTACTTC	CSASQTSGDYEQYF
TRBV6-2/TRBV6-3	TRBJ2-7	NA	many	TGTGCCAGCAGTTACTTTAGGGACGAGCAGTACTTC	CASSYFRDEQYF
TRBV20-1	TRBJ2-3	TRBD2	many	TGCAGTGCTGATAAGCGGGGGGGCCGGACAGATACGCAGTATTTT	CSADKRGGRTDTQYF
TRBV6-2/TRBV6-3	TRBJ2-3	TRBD2	many	TGTGCCAGCAGTTACTCAAGACTAGCGAGGTCAGATACGCAGTATTTT	CASSYSRLARSDTQYF
TRBV20-1	TRBJ2-7	TRBD2	many	TGCAGTGCTAGAGCTGAGCGGGGGGACTCCTACGAGCAGTACTTC	CSARAERGDSYEQYF
TRBV5-1	TRBJ2-3	NA	many	TGCGCCAGCAGCCCCGGAGAGGGCACAGATACGCAGTATTTT	CASSPGEGTDTQYF
TRBV7-9	TRBJ2-7	NA	NA	TGTGCCAGCAGCCACACCGGGATACGAACCTACGAGCAGTACTTC	CASSHTGIRTYEQYF
TRBV9	TRBJ2-3	TRBD2	many	TGTGCCAGCAGCGTGACTAGCGGCACAGATACGCAGTATTTT	CASSVTSGTDTQYF
TRBV7-2	TRBJ2-7	TRBD1	many	TGTGCCAGCAGCTTAGGGAACCCGGGACAGGGGGCTCCCGACTTC	CASSLGNPGQGAPDF
TRBV6-2/TRBV6-3	TRBJ2-3	TRBD2	NA	TGTGCCAGCAGTACGGGGACTAGCGGGGCAGATACGCAGTATTTT	CASSTGTSGADTQYF
TRBV10-1	TRBJ2-2	NA	NA	TGCGCCAGCAGTGAGTCTGGGACGGCGAACACCGGGGAGCTGTTTTTT	CASSESGTANTGELFF
TRBV12-3/TRBV12-4	TRBJ1-2	NA	many	TGTGCCAGCAGTTTCTCGACGGGAAACTATGGCTACACCTTC	CASSFSTGNYGYTF
TRBV9	TRBJ2-3	NA	NA	TGTGCCAGCAGCGTAGGAGGTAACACAGATACGCAGTATTTT	CASSVGGNTDTQYF
TRBV11-1	TRBJ2-1	NA	few	TGTGCCAGCAGCCAACCGGGGGGCGCCTACAATGAGCAGTTCTTC	CASSQPGGAYNEQFF
TRBV19	TRBJ1-4	NA	many	TGTGCCAGTAAGGGACGGAAGCATGGTGAAAAACTGTTTTTT	CASKGRKHGEKLFF
TRBV6-5	TRBJ1-1	NA	few	TGTGCCAGCCATGAGGCCCGGGCCACTGAAGCTTTCTTT	CASHEARATEAFF
TRBV12-3/TRBV12-4	TRBJ2-3	TRBD2	NA	TGTGCCAGCAGTTCCGCGGGACTAGCGGGGGCCGCCACAGATACGCAGTATTTT	CASSSAGLAGAATDTQYF
TRBV27	TRBJ2-1	NA	NA	TGTGCCAGCGACGATGGGTATGAGCAGTTCTTC	CASDDGYEQFF
TRBV4-2	TRBJ1-2	NA	many	TGTGCCAGCAGCCAAGATGGCAGGGCAGACTATGGCTACACCTTC	CASSQDGRADYGYTF
TRBV4-3	TRBJ2-2	NA	many	TGCGCCAGCAGCCAAAGGGTAACCGGGGAGCTGTTTTTT	CASSQRVTGELFF
TRBV20-1	TRBJ2-1	TRBD2	NA	TGTAGTGCCCCCTCCGGGACTAGCGTCGATGAGCAGTTCTTC	CSAPSGTSVDEQFF
TRBV29-1	TRBJ2-2	TRBD1	few	TGCAGCGTTGACAGGGGGCAGACCGGGGAGCTGTTTTTT	CSVDRGQTGELFF
TRBV18	TRBJ2-2	NA	NA	TGTGCCAGCTCACCAGAGGTCACCGCGAACACCGGGGAGCTGTTTTTT	CASSPEVTANTGELFF
TRBV20-1	TRBJ2-7	TRBD2	NA	TGCAGTGCTAGAGGGACTAGCGGGGATTGGGAGCAGTACTTC	CSARGTSGDWEQYF
TRBV4-3	TRBJ1-6	NA	many	TGCGCCAGCAGCCAAGATCCAGCCGTTAATTCACCCCTCCACTTT	CASSQDPAVNSPLHF
TRBV19	TRBJ1-5	NA	few	TGTGCCAGTAGTACCCAGACGAGCAATCAGCCCCAGCATTTT	CASSTQTSNQPQHF
TRBV2	TRBJ1-5	NA	NA	TGTGCCAGCAGTGGGGAGGCCATTCGTTTAGCAGTTTCGCCCCAGCATTTT	CASSGEAIRLAVSPQHF
TRBV3-1	TRBJ2-1	TRBD2	NA	TGTGCCAGCAGCCAAGCCCCCGGACTAGATGTGTATGAGCAGTTCTTC	CASSQAPGLDVYEQFF
TRBV20-1	TRBJ2-7	TRBD2	NA	TGCAGTGCTATTGAACTAGCGGGGTTCGCCTACGAGCAGTACTTC	CSAIELAGFAYEQYF
TRBV6-1	TRBJ2-1	NA	many	TGTGCCAGCAGTGAGTTTCTTGCGGGGAACTCTCTGTACAATGAGCAGTTCTTC	CASSEFLAGNSLYNEQFF
TRBV10-2	TRBJ1-4	NA	many	TGCGCCAGCAGTGGAGAAAGAGACGAAAAACTGTTTTTT	CASSGERDEKLFF
TRBV20-1	TRBJ1-2	NA	many	TGCAGTGCTAGAGAGGGGGCGGGCTATGGCTACACCTTC	CSAREGAGYGYTF
TRBV27	TRBJ2-7	NA	NA	TGTGCCAGCAGCCCCGGGCCCGCCAGCGAGCAGTACTTC	CASSPGPASEQYF
TRBV6-5	TRBJ2-7	NA	many	TGTGCCAGCAGTTACGGACTGACCTACGAGCAGTACTTC	CASSYGLTYEQYF
TRBV3-1	TRBJ2-3	NA	many	TGTGCCAGCAGCCAAGCCCTCACAGATACGCAGTATTTT	CASSQALTDTQYF
TRBV7-2	TRBJ2-5	TRBD2	few	TGTGCCGGCGGTGGCGGGGGGGCAGAGACCCAGTACTTC	CAGGGGGAETQYF
TRBV20-1	TRBJ1-5	NA	many	TGCAGTGCTAGAGGGACGGGTAATCAGCCCCAGCATTTT	CSARGTGNQPQHF
TRBV27	TRBJ2-5	NA	many	TGTGCCAGCGAGGGGACGGATCAAGAGACCCAGTACTTC	CASEGTDQETQYF
TRBV4-1	TRBJ2-2	TRBD1	many	TGCGCCAGCGGGGACAGGCACGGCGGCGGGGAGCTGTTTTTT	CASGDRHGGGELFF
TRBV7-2	TRBJ2-5	TRBD1	NA	TGTGCCAGCAGCTCGGACAGGGGGGAGACCCAGTACTTC	CASSSDRGETQYF
TRBV6-2/TRBV6-3	TRBJ1-6	TRBD1	many	TGTGCCAGCAGTTACATATCACGGGACAGGAGCACTCACCGAAATTCACCCCTCCACTTT	CASSYISRDRSTHRNSPLHF
TRBV28	TRBJ2-7	NA	NA	TGTGCCAGCAGGTACTCAAAGGGGGGAGTCTACGAGCAGTACTTC	CASRYSKGGVYEQYF
TRBV3-1	TRBJ1-3	NA	many	TGTGCCAGCAGCCAAACAGCCAGGATTACTTCTGGAAACACCATATATTTT	CASSQTARITSGNTIYF
TRBV20-1	TRBJ1-1	NA	few	TGCAGTGCAGGCCCAGGAAATGCCTTTAGGAACACTGAAGCTTTCTTT	CSAGPGNAFRNTEAFF
TRBV18	TRBJ1-1	TRBD1	few	TGTGCCAGCTCACCCCGGACAGGGTTGAACACTGAAGCTTTCTTT	CASSPRTGLNTEAFF
TRBV24-1	TRBJ2-3	NA	many	TGTGCCACCAGTGAGGCGGGACGGAGAGGACTAGATACGCAGTATTTT	CATSEAGRRGLDTQYF
TRBV7-6	TRBJ2-7	TRBD1	many	TGTGCCAGCAGCCCCCAGACAGGGGCCTACGAGCAGTACTTC	CASSPQTGAYEQYF
TRBV6-5	TRBJ2-3	NA	many	TGTGCCAGCAGACCCCGGGACGGCCGCACAGATACGCAGTATTTT	CASRPRDGRTDTQYF
TRBV30	TRBJ1-2	NA	many	TGTGCCTGGAGTAGGGTCGGCAGGGTCTATGGCTACACCTTC	CAWSRVGRVYGYTF